This TCR beta chain came from a study of T cell responses to AZD1222 COVID-19 vaccine. This clone has more than one count but fewer than ten. The V gene's germline CDR1 is SGDLS and CDR2 YYNGEE. The J segment lost 0 bases and the V segment lost 3 bases, leaving 7 bases of the junction unmatched. The CDR3 extends over 17 amino acids. This table comes from immunoSEQ multiplex PCR, and its TCRdb copy is limited to in-frame clones, with some not included. The sample carries 150,000 to 170,000 clones, about nine tenths recorded once. Sequenced material: peripheral blood, taken on day 0 of AZD1222 vaccination. The sequence was obtained from an adult in good health. The rearrangement joins TRBV9 to TRBJ1-1; 11 bases align to TRBD1. CDR3 sequence reads: CASSAGTGGSMNTEAFF. The CDR3 DNA is TGTGCCAGCAGCGCCGGGACAGGGGGGTCAATGAACACTGAAGCTTTCTTT.